Listed here are 26 T cell receptor beta chains from one sample, sequenced in a study of blood T cells in healthy people across ages (dated by TCRdb to between 2014 and 2016). The library was obtained by 5' RACE. Sequenced using an Illumina HiSeq 2500. A second PCR of roughly 7 to 12 cycles was performed with a sample-barcoded 5' primer and a J-beta primer mix. Starting from the raw public reads, TCRdb applied fastp trimming at Q25, assembled clones with MiXCR and retained in-frame beta chains. Identical CDR3 protein sequences are pooled into one entry, listed with their most common genes and DNA. The sample table contains about 570,000 distinct CDR3 sequences; only one count was recorded for around a quarter of them. The ten largest clones capture approximately 3.3% of the sample. This same sample was also taken into another study, of T cells of mothers and their children.

Sequenced input: blood. Receptors originate from a boy aged 2 to 10 in good health.

The table lists this clonotype with a few counts. The V gene is TRBV3-1, the J gene TRBJ2-1; no definite D call. This CDR3 comprises 11 residues. Germline CDR1 reads LGHDT; CDR2 reads YNNKEL (reference sequence). The V end was cut by 0 bases, the J end by 9 bases, with 3 bases between. The CDR3 DNA follows: TGTGCCAGCAGCCAAGACTTTGAGCAGTTCTTC. Its protein product is CASSQDFEQFF.

The chain has TRBV9 and TRBJ2-1; possible D gene TRBD2, 6 bases. Germline V lookup: CDR1 SGDLS, CDR2 YYNGEE. V dropped 0 bases and J dropped 5 bases, with 12 bases sitting between them. The CDR3 spans 15 residues. CDR3 in amino acids: CASSVGQGGHNEQFF. The CDR3 DNA follows: TGTGCCAGCAGCGTAGGTCAGGGAGGTCACAATGAGCAGTTCTTC.

This clonotype has only a few counts. The chain is built from TRBV2 and TRBJ2-3; TRBD2 aligns across 10 bases. The CDR3 contains 15 residues. J gave up 5 bases and V 7 bases, and 9 bases lay outside the gene matches. Per the germline V gene, CDR1 is SNHLY and CDR2 is FYNNEI. The CDR3 is CASKEAGGALDTQYF. The CDR3 bases are TGTGCCAGCAAAGAAGCGGGAGGGGCTTTAGATACGCAGTATTTT.

The chain recombines TRBV18 with TRBJ2-7; weak D call: TRBD1 (6 bases). Germline V CDR1 and CDR2: KGHSH, LQKENI. CDR3 length equals 13 residues. Trimming took off 4 bases at V and 5 bases at J, with 12 bases between the two ends. Here the CDR3 DNA reads TGTGCCAGCTCACGGGCACAGGGAAACGAGCAGTACTTC. Translated: CASSRAQGNEQYF. Complete variable domain (other parts from reference TRBV18 and TRBJ2-7): NAGVMQNPRHLVRRRGQEARLRCSPMKGHSHVYWYRQLPEEGLKFMVYLQKENIIDESGMPKERFSAEFPKEGPSILRIQQVVRGDSAAYFCASSRAQGNEQYFGPGTRLTVT.

The chain couples TRBV27 to TRBJ2-1; D may be TRBD2 (5 bases). Germline assignment: CDR1 MNHEY and CDR2 SMNVEV (reference sequence). Trimming left V 11 bases short and J 8 bases short, with 22 bases between. This CDR3 has 14 residues. The CDR3 DNA reads as TGTGCCTCAGCAAAGAACCAGGTGAGGGATGAGCAGTTCTTC. This encodes CASAKNQVRDEQFF.

This rearrangement joins TRBV12-5 to TRBJ2-7, with D possibly being TRBD2 (5 bases). The end of the DNA is better explained by TRBJ2-1, so the J call may be wrong. The germline V gene encodes CDR1 LGHNT and CDR2 FRNRAP. The CDR3 covers 16 residues. CDR3 in DNA: TGTGCTAGTGGTTTACCTAGGCGGGTGGGTTTCTATGAGCAGTTCTTC. Encoded protein: CASGLPRRVGFYEQFF.

This clonotype was detected only a few times. The V and J genes are TRBV20-1 and TRBJ2-3, with D uncertain. Germline lookup yields CDR1 DFQATT and CDR2 SNEGSKA (reference sequence). V shed 3 bases and J shed 1 base, with 11 bases lying between them. The CDR3 covers 14 residues. CDR3 sequence reads: CSASGRAGTDTQYF. The CDR3 coding sequence is TGCAGTGCTAGCGGTAGGGCAGGCACAGATACGCAGTATTTT.

The chain joins TRBV20-1 to TRBJ2-1, with 9 bases matching TRBD1. V lost 4 bases and J lost 4; bases outside the gene matches: 14. This CDR3 comprises 17 residues. Germline assignment: CDR1 DFQATT and CDR2 SNEGSKA (reference sequence). The CDR3 DNA reads TGCAGTGCTATCCCACAGGGGGCAAGGGCCTTTTACAATGAGCAGTTCTTC. Translation: CSAIPQGARAFYNEQFF.

As to this clonotype: One junction end disagrees with the germline gene, perhaps due to a read error. This sequence joins TRBV18 and TRBJ2-5; 7 bases line up with TRBD1. This CDR3 has 14 residues. Germline lookup yields CDR1 KGHSH and CDR2 LQKENI. The CDR3 DNA sequence: TGTGCCGGCTCACGAAGGACAGGCGGGGAGACCCAGTACTTC. It translates to CAGSRRTGGETQYF.

This clonotype turned up a few times. The chain recombines TRBV4-1 with TRBJ2-5; 9 nucleotides match TRBD1. The DNA end favors TRBJ2-7, so the J call may be wrong. This CDR3 spans 17 amino acids. The germline gives CDR1 MGHRA, CDR2 YSYEKL. The CDR3 nucleotides read TGCGCCAGCAGCCAACTCGGGGCGGGACAGGGAGCCTACGAGCAGTACTTC. It translates to CASSQLGAGQGAYEQYF.

In this sample, this clonotype turned up a few times. The V and J genes are TRBV5-1 and TRBJ2-1; 8 bases fit TRBD1. Unmatched junction bases numbered 4, after V lost 5 bases and J lost 0 bases. The CDR3 has 15 residues. Germline assignment: CDR1 SGHRS and CDR2 YFSETQ. CDR3 DNA sequence: TGCGCCAGCAGTGAGGGACAGGACTCCTACAATGAGCAGTTCTTC. Translated: CASSEGQDSYNEQFF. The full variable domain, in which reference TRBV5-1 and TRBJ2-1 provide the parts outside the CDR3, is KAGVTQTPRYLIKTRGQQVTLSCSPISGHRSVSWYQQTPGQGLQFLFEYFSETQRNKGNFPGRFSGRQFSNSRSEMNVSTLELGDSALYLCASSEGQDSYNEQFFGPGTRLTVL.

This clonotype appeared a few times. The V and J genes are TRBV7-9 and TRBJ2-1; 14 bases map to TRBD2. Germline CDR1 reads SEHNR; CDR2 reads FQNEAQ (reference sequence). Losses at the gene ends were 5 bases for V and 9 bases for J; bases not matched to a gene: 6. CDR3 size: 15 residues. The CDR3 DNA reads as TGTGCCAGCAGCCCAAGACTAGCGGGAGGGGGTGAGCAGTTCTTC. This gives the protein CASSPRLAGGGEQFF.

This clonotype occurred a few times. The V gene is TRBV20-1, the J gene TRBJ2-5, with D unresolved. Trimming cost V 2 bases and J 4 bases, with 8 bases left between them. This CDR3 is 12 amino acids long. Germline-derived CDR1 and CDR2 are DFQATT and SNEGSKA (reference sequence). The CDR3 DNA reads as TGCAGTGCTAGAATTAGTGGAGAGACCCAGTACTTC. It specifies CSARISGETQYF.

The J gene is TRBJ2-5, the V gene TRBV12-5; D is uncertain. The J call may be faulty, since TRBJ2-1 better matches the DNA end. Germline CDR1 LGHNT, CDR2 FRNRAP. The CDR3 is 14 amino acids. The CDR3 is CASGPPTTANEQFF. In nucleotides, the CDR3 is TGTGCTAGTGGTCCCCCCACAACAGCCAATGAGCAGTTCTTC.

This clonotype was detected a few times. The chain recombines TRBV6-6 with TRBJ1-1, with a possible D match to TRBD1 (6 bases). The CDR3 is 15 amino acids. Trimming left V 2 bases short and J 3 bases short, with 13 bases between. CDR1 and CDR2 from the germline V gene are MNHNY and SVGAGI (reference sequence). The CDR3 sequence: CASSYPSQGYTEAFF. Here the CDR3 DNA reads TGTGCCAGCAGTTACCCCTCCCAGGGGTACACTGAAGCTTTCTTT.

The chain is built from TRBV4-3 and TRBJ2-1, with D possibly TRBD2 on 6 matching bases. The CDR3 has 22 amino acids. V lost 3 bases and J lost 1, with 31 bases in between. CDR1 is LGHNA and CDR2 is YSLEER in the germline V gene. CDR3 bases: TGCGCCAGCAGCCAGAATCGGTGGGGAGGTAGCGGACCAGTGCGTTCCTACAATGAGCAGTTCTTC. This gives the protein CASSQNRWGGSGPVRSYNEQFF.

A few counts support this clonotype. The genes are TRBV10-3 and TRBJ1-2, with TRBD1 identical over 7 bases. Germline lookup yields CDR1 ENHRY and CDR2 SYGVKD. V lost 2 bases to trimming and J lost 4 bases; unmatched junction nucleotides: 1. This CDR3 comprises 13 residues. CDR3 nucleotide sequence: TGTGCCATCAGTGAGAGGACAGGCTATGGCTACACCTTC. Translated, it gives CAISERTGYGYTF.

The J gene is TRBJ2-2, the V gene TRBV5-4; tentatively, D is TRBD2 (7 bases). This CDR3 region has 16 residues. Deletions cut 4 bases from V and 3 bases from J, with 16 bases between. Per the germline V gene, CDR1 is SGHNT and CDR2 is YYREEE (reference sequence). CDR3 coding DNA: TGTGCCAGCAGCGTCTGGGGGGGGCGTTACACCGGGGAGCTGTTTTTT. It codes for CASSVWGGRYTGELFF. Based on the CDR3 plus reference TRBV5-4 and TRBJ2-2, the full variable domain is ETGVTQSPTHLIKTRGQQVTLRCSSQSGHNTVSWYQQALGQGPQFIFQYYREEENGRGNFPPRFSGLQFPNYSSELNVNALELDDSALYLCASSVWGGRYTGELFFGEGSRLTVL.

This clonotype was counted a few times. The gene calls are TRBV10-3 and TRBJ2-7, with unresolved D. The CDR3 runs 12 residues. Germline V gene lookup returns CDR1 ENHRY and CDR2 SYGVKD. V was shortened by 3 bases and J by 1 base, with 4 bases between the two germline ends. The CDR3 spells CAISDMSYEQYF. The DNA of the CDR3 is TGTGCCATCAGTGACATGTCCTACGAGCAGTACTTC.

This clonotype has only a few counts. The CDR3 is CASSLDRTGRYGYTF. The CDR3 region has the DNA TGTGCCAGCAGTTTAGATCGGACGGGCCGCTATGGCTACACCTTC. V is TRBV12-3 or TRBV12-4 and J is TRBJ1-2; D remains unclear. V was shortened by 1 base and J by 4 bases, with 13 bases between the two germline ends. There are 15 residues in the CDR3.

The J gene is TRBJ2-7, the V gene TRBV4-2; no clear D gene. Trimming removed 0 bases at V and 3 bases at J, with 9 bases between. This CDR3 has 14 residues. CDR1 and CDR2 from the germline V gene are LGHNA and YNFKEQ. The CDR3 here is CASSQDSGYYEQYF. The CDR3 DNA reads TGTGCCAGCAGCCAAGATTCAGGCTACTACGAGCAGTACTTC.

This clonotype was counted between two and nine times. This chain links TRBV6-5 with TRBJ2-1; D is unresolved. This CDR3 has 15 residues. V was shortened by 4 bases and J by 5 bases, with 15 bases between the two germline ends. The V gene's germline CDR1 is MNHEY and CDR2 SVGAGI. The CDR3 DNA follows: TGTGCCAGCAGTTCGAGTCGGGCTGGACACAATGAGCAGTTCTTC. Translation gives CASSSSRAGHNEQFF.

The rearrangement uses TRBV29-1 and TRBJ2-1; maybe TRBD2 (5 bases). The CDR3 is made up of 13 amino acids. The germline V gene encodes CDR1 SQVTM and CDR2 ANQGSEA. V was pared by 4 bases and J by 4 bases, with 11 bases between. In DNA form, the CDR3 reads TGCAGCGTTGTCCGCCCGGGATACAATGAGCAGTTCTTC. Amino acids: CSVVRPGYNEQFF.

There are a few counts of this clonotype. The genes are TRBV9 and TRBJ2-1; TRBD2 matches at 10 bases. Looked up from germline, CDR1 is SGDLS and CDR2 is YYNGEE. The CDR3 extends over 15 amino acids. V gave up 3 bases and J gave up 5 bases; unmatched junction bases: 5. DNA of the CDR3: TGTGCCAGCAGCGCCCGAGCGGGAGGGGACAATGAGCAGTTCTTC. Its translation is CASSARAGGDNEQFF.

V is TRBV29-1 and J is TRBJ2-3; D is unresolved. Trimming removed 6 bases at V and 1 base at J, with 8 bases between. The length of the CDR3 is 12 residues. The germline V gene has CDR1 SQVTM and CDR2 ANQGSEA. The CDR3 spells CSVAAGTDTQYF. CDR3 DNA: TGCAGCGTCGCCGCAGGCACAGATACGCAGTATTTT.

In its sample, this clonotype was seen a few times. V and J are TRBV3-1 and TRBJ2-5; D might be TRBD1 (5 bases). The CDR3 loop spans 15 amino acids. Germline assignment: CDR1 LGHDT and CDR2 YNNKEL (reference sequence). The V end was cut by 0 bases, the J end by 2 bases, with 10 bases between. CDR3 in amino acids: CASSQDHDRQETQYF. CDR3 sequence (DNA): TGTGCCAGCAGCCAAGATCATGACAGACAAGAGACCCAGTACTTC.